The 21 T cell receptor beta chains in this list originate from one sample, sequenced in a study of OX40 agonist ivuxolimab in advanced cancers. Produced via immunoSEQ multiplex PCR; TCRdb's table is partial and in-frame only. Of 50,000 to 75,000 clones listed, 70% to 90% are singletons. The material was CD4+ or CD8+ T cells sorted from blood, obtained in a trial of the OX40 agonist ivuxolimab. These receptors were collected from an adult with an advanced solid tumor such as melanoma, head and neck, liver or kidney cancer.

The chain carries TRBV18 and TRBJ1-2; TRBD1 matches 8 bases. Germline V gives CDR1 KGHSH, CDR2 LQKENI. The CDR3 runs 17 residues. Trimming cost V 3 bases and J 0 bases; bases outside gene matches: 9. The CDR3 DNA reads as TGTGCCAGCTCACCGCCCCGGGACAGGCCTTCTAACTATGGCTACACCTTC. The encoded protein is CASSPPRDRPSNYGYTF.

CDR3 sequence reads: CASSWGRVEQFF. In DNA, the CDR3 is TGTGCCAGCTCATGGGGACGTGTAGAGCAGTTCTTC. The chain uses TRBV18 and TRBJ2-1; D possibly matches TRBD1 or TRBD2 (5 bases each). The CDR3 totals 12 residues. V gave up 5 bases and J gave up 10 bases, with 12 bases separating them. Germline-derived CDR1 and CDR2 are KGHSH and LQKENI.

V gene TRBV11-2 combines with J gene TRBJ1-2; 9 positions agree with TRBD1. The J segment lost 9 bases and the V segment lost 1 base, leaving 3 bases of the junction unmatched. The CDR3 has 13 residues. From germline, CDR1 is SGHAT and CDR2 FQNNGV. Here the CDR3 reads CASSLGGQGSYTF. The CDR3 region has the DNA TGTGCCAGCAGCTTAGGCGGACAGGGGAGCTACACCTTC.

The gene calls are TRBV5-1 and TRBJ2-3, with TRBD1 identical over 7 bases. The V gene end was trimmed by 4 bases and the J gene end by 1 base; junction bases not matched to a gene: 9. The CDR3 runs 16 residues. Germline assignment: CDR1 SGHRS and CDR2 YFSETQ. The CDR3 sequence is CASSRDKGGGTDTQYF. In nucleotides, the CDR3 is TGCGCCAGCAGCCGGGACAAAGGGGGCGGCACAGATACGCAGTATTTT. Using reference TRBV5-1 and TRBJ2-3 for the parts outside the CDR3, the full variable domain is KAGVTQTPRYLIKTRGQQVTLSCSPISGHRSVSWYQQTPGQGLQFLFEYFSETQRNKGNFPGRFSGRQFSNSRSEMNVSTLELGDSALYLCASSRDKGGGTDTQYFGPGTRLTVL.

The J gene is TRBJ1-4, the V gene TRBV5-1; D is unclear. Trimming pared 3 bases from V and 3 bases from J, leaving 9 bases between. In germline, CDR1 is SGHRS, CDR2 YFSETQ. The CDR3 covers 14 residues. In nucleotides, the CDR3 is TGCGCCAGCAGCTGGTGGGCGGCTAATGAAAAACTGTTTTTT. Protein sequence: CASSWWAANEKLFF.

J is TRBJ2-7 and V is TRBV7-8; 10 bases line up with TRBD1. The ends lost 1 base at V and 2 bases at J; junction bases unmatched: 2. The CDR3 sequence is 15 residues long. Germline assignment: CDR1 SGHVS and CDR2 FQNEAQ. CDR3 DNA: TGTGCCAGCAGCTTAGGGACAGGGGGGACCTACGAGCAGTACTTC. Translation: CASSLGTGGTYEQYF. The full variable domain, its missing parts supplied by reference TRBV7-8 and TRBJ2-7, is GAGVSQSPRYKVAKRGQDVALRCDPISGHVSLFWYQQALGQGPEFLTYFQNEAQLDKSGLPSDRFFAERPEGSVSTLKIQRTQQEDSAVYLCASSLGTGGTYEQYFGPGTRLTVT.

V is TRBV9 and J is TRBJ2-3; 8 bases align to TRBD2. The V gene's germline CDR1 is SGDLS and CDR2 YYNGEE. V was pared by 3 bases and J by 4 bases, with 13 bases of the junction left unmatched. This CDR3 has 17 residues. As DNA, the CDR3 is TGTGCCAGCAGCGCGACCCCTTCCGGGGGGGCGTCAGATACGCAGTATTTT. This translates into CASSATPSGGASDTQYF. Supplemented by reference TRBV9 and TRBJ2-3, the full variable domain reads DSGVTQTPKHLITATGQRVTLRCSPRSGDLSVYWYQQSLDQGLQFLIQYYNGEERAKGNILERFSAQQFPDLHSELNLSSLELGDSALYFCASSATPSGGASDTQYFGPGTRLTVL.

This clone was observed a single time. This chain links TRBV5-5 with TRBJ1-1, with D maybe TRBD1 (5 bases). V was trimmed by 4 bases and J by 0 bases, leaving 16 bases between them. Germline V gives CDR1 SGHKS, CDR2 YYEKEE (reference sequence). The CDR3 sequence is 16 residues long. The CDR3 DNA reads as TGTGCCAGCAGCCAAGATCTCGTCAGGGTGAACACTGAAGCTTTCTTT. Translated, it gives CASSQDLVRVNTEAFF.

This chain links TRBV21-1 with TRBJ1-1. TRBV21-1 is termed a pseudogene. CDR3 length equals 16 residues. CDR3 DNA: TGTGCCAGCAGCAAAGTACTTGGGACTGTGAACACTGAAGCTTTCTTT. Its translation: CASSKVLGTVNTEAFF.

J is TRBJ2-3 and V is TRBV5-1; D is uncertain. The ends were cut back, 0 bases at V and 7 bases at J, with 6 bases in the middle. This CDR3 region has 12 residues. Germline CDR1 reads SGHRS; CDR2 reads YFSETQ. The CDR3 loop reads CASSLDRNTQYF. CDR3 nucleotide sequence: TGCGCCAGCAGCTTGGATCGGAATACGCAGTATTTT.

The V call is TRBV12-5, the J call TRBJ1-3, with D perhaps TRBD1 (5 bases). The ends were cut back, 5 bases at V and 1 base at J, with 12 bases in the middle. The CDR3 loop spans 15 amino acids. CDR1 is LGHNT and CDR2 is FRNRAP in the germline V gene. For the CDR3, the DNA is TGTGCTAGTGGTCGACAGTTACTTTCTGGAAACACCATATATTTT. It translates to CASGRQLLSGNTIYF.

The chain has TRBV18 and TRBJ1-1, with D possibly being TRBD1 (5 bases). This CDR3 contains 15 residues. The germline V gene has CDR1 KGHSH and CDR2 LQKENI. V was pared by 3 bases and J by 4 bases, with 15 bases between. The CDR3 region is CASSPSGGGVTEAFF. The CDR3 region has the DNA TGTGCCAGCTCACCGAGCGGGGGTGGAGTCACTGAAGCTTTCTTT.

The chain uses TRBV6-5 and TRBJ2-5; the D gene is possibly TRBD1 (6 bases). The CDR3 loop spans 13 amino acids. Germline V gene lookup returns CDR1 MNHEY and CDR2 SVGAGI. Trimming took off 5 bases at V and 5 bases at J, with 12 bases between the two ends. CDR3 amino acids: CASSRQGMETQYF. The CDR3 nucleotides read TGTGCCAGCAGTCGCCAGGGGATGGAGACCCAGTACTTC.

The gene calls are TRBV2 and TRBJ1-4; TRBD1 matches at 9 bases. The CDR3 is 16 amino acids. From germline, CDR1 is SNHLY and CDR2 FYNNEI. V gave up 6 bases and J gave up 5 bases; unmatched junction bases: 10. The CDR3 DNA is TGTGCCAGCAGAATACAGGGGGCTGGACTAAATGAAAAACTGTTTTTT. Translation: CASRIQGAGLNEKLFF.

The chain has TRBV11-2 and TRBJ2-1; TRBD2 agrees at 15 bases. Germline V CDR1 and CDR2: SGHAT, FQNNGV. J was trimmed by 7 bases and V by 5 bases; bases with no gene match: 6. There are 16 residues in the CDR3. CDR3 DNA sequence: TGTGCCAGCAGCCAGGGGACTAGCGGGGGGCAGAATGAGCAGTTCTTC. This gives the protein CASSQGTSGGQNEQFF.

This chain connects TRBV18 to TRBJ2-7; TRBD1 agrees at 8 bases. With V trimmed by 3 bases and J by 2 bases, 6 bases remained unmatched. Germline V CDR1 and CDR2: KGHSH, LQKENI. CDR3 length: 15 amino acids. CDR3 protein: CASSPNTGGAYEQYF. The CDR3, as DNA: TGTGCCAGCTCACCGAATACAGGGGGAGCCTACGAGCAGTACTTC.

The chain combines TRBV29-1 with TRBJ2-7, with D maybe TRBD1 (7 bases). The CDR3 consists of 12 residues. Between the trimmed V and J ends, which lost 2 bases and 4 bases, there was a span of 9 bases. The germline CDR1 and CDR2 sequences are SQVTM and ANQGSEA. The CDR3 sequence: CSVEQGGYEQYF. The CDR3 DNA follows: TGCAGCGTTGAACAGGGGGGTTACGAGCAGTACTTC.

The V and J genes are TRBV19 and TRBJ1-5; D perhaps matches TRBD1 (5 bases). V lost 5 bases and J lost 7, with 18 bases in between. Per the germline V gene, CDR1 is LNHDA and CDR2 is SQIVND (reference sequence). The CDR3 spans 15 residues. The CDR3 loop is CASSDSAQPRQPQHF. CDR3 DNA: TGTGCCAGTAGTGACAGTGCCCAGCCCCGGCAGCCCCAGCATTTT.

The CDR3 nucleotides read TGTGCCAGCAGCTTAGGTCAGAAAACTAACTATGGCTACACCTTC. Its translation is CASSLGQKTNYGYTF. The J gene is TRBJ1-2, the V gene TRBV11-2; D not resolved. Germline V CDR1 and CDR2: SGHAT, FQNNGV. The CDR3 sequence is 15 residues long. V lost 1 base, J lost 0 bases, and 9 bases lay in between.

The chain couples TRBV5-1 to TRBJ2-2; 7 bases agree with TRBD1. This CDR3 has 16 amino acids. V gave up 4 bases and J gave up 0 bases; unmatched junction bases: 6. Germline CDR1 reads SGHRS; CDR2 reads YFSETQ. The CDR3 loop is CASSPDRASNTGELFF. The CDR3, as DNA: TGCGCCAGCAGCCCCGACAGGGCCTCGAACACCGGGGAGCTGTTTTTT.

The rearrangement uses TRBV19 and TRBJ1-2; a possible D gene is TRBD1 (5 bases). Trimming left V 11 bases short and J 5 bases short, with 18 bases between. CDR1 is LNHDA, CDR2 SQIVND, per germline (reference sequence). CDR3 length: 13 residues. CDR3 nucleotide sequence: TGTGCCTCTGTCCGGGACTCTAGTTATGGCTACACCTTC. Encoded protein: CASVRDSSYGYTF.